The clone carrying this TCR beta chain was counted between two and nine times. Its antigen is not identified. All of the isolated RNA was reverse transcribed, so expressed TCRB transcripts were sequenced. Libraries were prepared by immunoSEQ multiplex PCR; TCRdb keeps only in-frame clonotypes and omits some of them. This sample has roughly 450,000 clones; over 11% occur once, and the top ten carry roughly 0.038%. The data originate from a study of beta chain features in type 1 diabetes. Study results and caveats: It was among patients, rather than healthy donors, that naive, central memory and Treg TCRB repertoires appeared more similar. Patients with type 1 diabetes showed fewer VDJ junction insertions and more deletions. Researchers caution that PCR might favor shorter templates, equally among patients and controls.

Over 95% purity was reached by all sorted populations. The ends were cut back, 4 bases at V and 4 bases at J, with 10 bases in the middle. There are 14 residues in the CDR3. Germline V gene data show CDR1 as PRHDT and CDR2 as FYEKMQ (reference sequence). Source material: naive CD4+ T cells from blood. This rearrangement joins TRBV13 to TRBJ2-2; unclear D gene. The clonotype originates from a man younger than 40 in good health. CDR3 sequence reads: CASSSRRLTGELFF. CDR3 DNA: TGTGCCAGCAGCTCCCGTCGCCTCACCGGGGAGCTGTTTTTT.